One and the same sample provided the 4 T cell receptor beta chains below, sequenced in a study of T cells after yellow fever vaccination. Each CDR3 protein gets one entry after TCRdb re-called the 5' RACE reads with MiXCR. The profile shows 95,000 to 100,000 distinct CDR3 sequences, roughly 6% of them singletons. The source was CD8+ T cells sorted from PBMCs, collected 10 days after the yellow fever booster vaccination. The receptor set was obtained from a man between 18 and 29 years old who received the YFV17D yellow fever vaccine.

This clonotype was picked up a small number of times. The chain uses TRBV7-3 and TRBJ2-1, with TRBD2 matching 10 bases. Losses at the gene ends were 3 bases for V and 6 bases for J; bases not matched to a gene: 5. There are 15 residues in the CDR3. Germline CDR1 SGHTA, CDR2 FQGTGA. The DNA for the CDR3 is TGTGCCAGCAGCTTGAGCGGGGGGGCGGCCAATGAGCAGTTCTTC. Residues: CASSLSGGAANEQFF.

V usage is TRBV13 and J usage is TRBJ2-2; D gene uncertain. Germline lookup yields CDR1 PRHDT and CDR2 FYEKMQ (reference sequence). V lost 4 bases and J lost 1, with 13 bases in between. The CDR3 contains 16 residues. The DNA for the CDR3 is TGTGCCAGCAGCTCTCCCCGGGCAGAGAACACCGGGGAGCTGTTTTTT. Translation: CASSSPRAENTGELFF.

V and J are TRBV25-1 and TRBJ2-5; D is undetermined. V was shortened by 2 bases and J by 5 bases, with 3 bases between the two germline ends. Germline V gene sequence: CDR1 MGHDK, CDR2 SYGVNS. This CDR3 has 11 residues. The CDR3 DNA sequence: TGTGCCAGCAGTGAAGGGGAGACCCAGTACTTC. This gives the protein CASSEGETQYF.

This chain links TRBV4-2 with TRBJ2-3; weak D call: TRBD1 (5 bases). The CDR3 has 14 amino acids. Germline V gives CDR1 LGHNA, CDR2 YNFKEQ. The ends were cut back, 0 bases at V and 8 bases at J, with 12 bases in the middle. The CDR3 bases are TGTGCCAGCAGCCAAGAGCAGGGCGAAGTTACGCAGTATTTT. Translation: CASSQEQGEVTQYF.